This passage covers 24 T cell receptor beta chains from one sample sequenced in a study of T cell repertoires in cytomegalovirus infection (dated by TCRdb to between 2018 and 2021). The sample's treatment or condition label, in plain terms: in vitro stimulation with specific CMV peptide epitopes to enrich CMV-specific T cells. No antigen has been identified for these receptors. These reads were obtained on an Illumina HiSeq 1500. TCRdb took the public reads, trimmed them with fastp at Q25, ran MiXCR for clone calling and kept in-frame beta chains. Rows with a matching CDR3 protein are joined into one entry that keeps the most common DNA and genes. This sample comprises a few hundred thousand distinct CDR3 sequences, just under 40% of them detected only once. Around 48% of the sample goes to the ten largest clones. The sequencing used cultured PBMCs, collected from culture after CMV antigen stimulation. The source of these receptors is a human donor in good health (CMV status not recorded). Some clones in this sample may be carry-over from other donors' samples.

This chain uses TRBV20-1 with TRBJ1-6; 9 bases fit TRBD1. The germline gives CDR1 DFQATT, CDR2 SNEGSKA (reference sequence). The CDR3 is 15 residues long. The J segment lost 6 bases and the V segment lost 5 bases, leaving 8 bases of the junction unmatched. CDR3 in DNA: TGCAGTGCTTCCCGGACAGGGGAAGGTAATTCACCCCTCCACTTT. It yields the protein CSASRTGEGNSPLHF.

Only a few counts were recorded for this clonotype. The V gene is TRBV2, the J gene TRBJ1-6; no clear D. The CDR3 extends over 13 amino acids. Trimming shortened V by 7 bases and J by 7 bases, and 11 bases separated the two germline ends. Germline V gives CDR1 SNHLY, CDR2 FYNNEI. The CDR3 is CASMRWPNSPLHF. The DNA for the CDR3 is TGTGCCAGCATGAGGTGGCCGAATTCACCCCTCCACTTT.

This clonotype was seen a few times. The chain joins TRBV25-1 to TRBJ1-1; 8 bases agree with TRBD1. Germline lookup yields CDR1 MGHDK and CDR2 SYGVNS. Unmatched junction bases numbered 4, after V lost 6 bases and J lost 1 base. The CDR3 totals 14 residues. The CDR3 bases are TGTGCCAGCAGATCCGGACAGGGGAACACTGAAGCTTTCTTT. It codes for CASRSGQGNTEAFF. The entire variable domain, with the rest obtained from reference TRBV25-1 and TRBJ1-1, is as follows: EADIYQTPRYLVIGTGKKITLECSQTMGHDKMYWYQQDPGMELHLIHYSYGVNSTEKGDLSSESTVSRIRTEHFPLTLESARPSHTSQYLCASRSGQGNTEAFFGQGTRLTVV.

This sequence joins TRBV7-2 and TRBJ2-3, with 9 positions matching TRBD2. The trim removed 5 bases at V and 6 bases at J, leaving 12 bases unmatched. This CDR3 has 16 residues. Germline V lookup: CDR1 SGHTA, CDR2 FQGNSA. The CDR3 here is CASSAFGAGGSDTQYF. Here the CDR3 DNA reads TGTGCCAGCAGCGCCTTCGGTGCGGGAGGGTCGGATACGCAGTATTTT.

The chain employs TRBV19 and TRBJ1-1; 7 bases line up with TRBD1. The CDR3 runs 14 residues. CDR1 is LNHDA and CDR2 is SQIVND in the germline V gene (reference sequence). Germline trimming cut 2 bases from V and 8 bases from J; bases unmatched to any gene: 8. DNA for the CDR3: TGTGCCAGTAGTATACCCTACAGGGGTTTAGAAGCTTTCTTT. Protein: CASSIPYRGLEAFF.

In its sample, this clonotype was seen a few times. This rearrangement joins TRBV6-6 to TRBJ1-5; unclear D gene. This CDR3 spans 15 amino acids. Deletions cut 6 bases from V and 9 bases from J, with 21 bases between. CDR1 is MNHNY, CDR2 SVGAGI, per germline (reference sequence). The CDR3 region is CASRPHGSLVSPQHF. The CDR3 DNA follows: TGTGCCAGCAGGCCCCATGGGTCCCTAGTTTCGCCCCAGCATTTT.

This clonotype appeared a few times. The chain carries TRBV7-9 and TRBJ1-2, with D maybe TRBD1 (5 bases). V lost 5 bases and J 0 bases, leaving 13 bases between the germline ends. The CDR3 runs 15 residues. Germline loops: CDR1 SEHNR, CDR2 FQNEAQ (reference sequence). The CDR3 sequence: CASSLERGSNYGYTF. The CDR3, as DNA: TGTGCCAGCAGCCTAGAGAGGGGATCTAACTATGGCTACACCTTC.

This clonotype was detected only a few times. The V and J genes are TRBV6-2 or TRBV6-3 and TRBJ2-7, with D perhaps TRBD1 (5 bases). Germline V gene lookup returns CDR1 MNHEY and CDR2 SVGEGT. This CDR3 spans 15 amino acids. V lost 2 bases and J lost 0, with 11 bases in between. CDR3 in amino acids: CASSYRQIISYEQYF. CDR3 in DNA: TGTGCCAGCAGTTACCGACAGATTATCTCCTACGAGCAGTACTTC.

V gene TRBV7-9 combines with J gene TRBJ2-1, with unresolved D. CDR3 size: 13 residues. V shed 3 bases and J shed 4 bases, with 7 bases lying between them. Germline V lookup: CDR1 SEHNR, CDR2 FQNEAQ (reference sequence). The CDR3 spells CASSFVGYNEQFF. CDR3 DNA sequence: TGTGCCAGCAGCTTTGTCGGATACAATGAGCAGTTCTTC.

V usage is TRBV20-1 and J usage is TRBJ2-5, with D possibly matching TRBD1 (5 bases). The CDR3 totals 15 residues. With 0 bases removed from V and 5 bases from J, the gap between germline ends came to 16 bases. Germline V gene sequence: CDR1 DFQATT, CDR2 SNEGSKA (reference sequence). The CDR3 region has the DNA TGCAGTGCTAGAGATCCCCAGGGAACCGGGGAGACCCAGTACTTC. Translated: CSARDPQGTGETQYF.

The rearrangement links TRBV11-2 to TRBJ2-3, with a possible D match to TRBD2 (6 bases). The CDR3 length is 19 residues. Germline CDR1 is SGHAT and CDR2 is FQNNGV. V lost 1 base and J 2 bases, leaving 22 bases between the germline ends. The CDR3 loop reads CASSLARSHRRDPTDTQYF. For the CDR3, the DNA is TGTGCCAGCAGCTTAGCCCGTTCTCATCGGCGGGACCCCACAGATACGCAGTATTTT.

This clonotype was seen a handful of times. V gene TRBV2 combines with J gene TRBJ2-1; no clear D gene. Germline V gene lookup returns CDR1 SNHLY and CDR2 FYNNEI. This CDR3 region has 10 residues. The V end lost 9 bases, the J end lost 11 bases, and 11 bases lay between the germline ends. The CDR3 region is CASDLDKQFF. The CDR3 DNA sequence: TGTGCCAGTGACCTAGATAAGCAGTTCTTC.

In this sample, this clonotype turned up many times. The CDR3 DNA reads TGTGCCAGCAGCTTGGAACGGGATCAGCCCCAGCATTTT. This gives the protein CASSLERDQPQHF. The V gene is TRBV12-3 or TRBV12-4, the J gene TRBJ1-5; no firm D call. The length of the CDR3 is 13 residues. Trimming took 6 bases from V and 5 from J, leaving 11 bases between them.

The sample holds a few counts of this clonotype. This chain joins TRBV2 and TRBJ2-2; the D call may be TRBD1 or TRBD2 (5 bases each). V was trimmed by 0 bases and J by 5 bases, leaving 10 bases between them. CDR1 and CDR2 from the germline V gene are SNHLY and FYNNEI. The CDR3 runs 15 residues. The CDR3 region is CASSEAGTGTGELFF. CDR3 nucleotide sequence: TGTGCCAGCAGTGAAGCCGGGACGGGGACCGGGGAGCTGTTTTTT.

This clonotype was detected many times. The chain is built from TRBV7-2 and TRBJ2-3; 8 nucleotides agree with TRBD2. The V gene's germline CDR1 is SGHTA and CDR2 FQGNSA. The CDR3 spans 13 residues. Trimming cost V 3 bases and J 6 bases; bases outside gene matches: 2. CDR3 nucleotide sequence: TGTGCCAGCAGCTTGAGCGGGGGCGATACGCAGTATTTT. Amino acid sequence: CASSLSGGDTQYF.

The J gene is TRBJ1-4, the V gene TRBV7-9; D remains unclear. The germline CDR1 and CDR2 sequences are SEHNR and FQNEAQ (reference sequence). The V end lost 5 bases, the J end lost 6 bases, and 7 bases lay between the germline ends. There are 12 residues in the CDR3. CDR3 bases: TGTGCCAGCAGCCCTAGATATGAAAAACTGTTTTTT. Translated: CASSPRYEKLFF. Variable domain in full (rest from reference TRBV7-9 and TRBJ1-4): DTGVSQNPRHKITKRGQNVTFRCDPISEHNRLYWYRQTLGQGPEFLTYFQNEAQLEKSRLLSDRFSAERPKGSFSTLEIQRTEQGDSAMYLCASSPRYEKLFFGSGTQLSVL.

This clonotype was seen a few times. The chain carries TRBV7-2 and TRBJ2-7; the match to TRBD2 covers 12 bases. The V and J ends lost 5 bases and 0 bases, in that order; junction bases with no gene match: 5. The CDR3 has 16 residues. Germline V gives CDR1 SGHTA, CDR2 FQGNSA. In DNA, the CDR3 is TGTGCCAGCAGCGAGGGGACTAGCGGGCGCTCCTACGAGCAGTACTTC. This codes for CASSEGTSGRSYEQYF.

The chain couples TRBV7-2 to TRBJ2-3, with 7 bases that match TRBD2. Germline V gives CDR1 SGHTA, CDR2 FQGNSA. This CDR3 is built from 17 residues. J lost 5 bases, V lost 1 base, and 12 bases had no gene match. DNA for the CDR3: TGTGCCAGCAGCTTAGAAGGCGGGGGAGGGTTAAGAGATACGCAGTATTTT. Its translation is CASSLEGGGGLRDTQYF.

Comment on this clonotype: One end of the junction is discordant with germline, which a read error may explain. This chain joins TRBV12-3 or TRBV12-4 and TRBJ1-6, with D tentatively TRBD1 (6 bases). CDR3 length equals 14 residues. CDR3 sequence: CASSSDSYYSPLHF. The CDR3 DNA is TGTGCCAGCAGTTCGGACAGCTATTATTCACCCCTCCACTTT.

This clonotype occurred many times. The rearrangement links TRBV7-2 to TRBJ2-3, with no clear D. The CDR3 totals 13 residues. Germline-derived CDR1 and CDR2 are SGHTA and FQGNSA. V was clipped by 5 bases and J by 4 bases, with 10 bases between them. The CDR3 DNA reads as TGTGCCAGCAGCCGGACCACTCCAGATACGCAGTATTTT. Amino acids: CASSRTTPDTQYF.

This rearrangement joins TRBV7-2 to TRBJ2-1; TRBD2 aligns across 8 bases. The ends lost 5 bases at V and 8 bases at J; junction bases unmatched: 14. The CDR3 runs 16 residues. Germline V lookup: CDR1 SGHTA, CDR2 FQGNSA. In DNA form, the CDR3 reads TGTGCCAGCAGCGATAGCTCCGCGGGGGGTTTAGATGAGCAGTTCTTC. Protein product: CASSDSSAGGLDEQFF.

Details on this clonotype: A much larger clone is a single base away; this may be a read error. The CDR3 reads CASSRQDNSPLHF. The CDR3 DNA follows: TGTGCCAGCAGCCGACAGGATAATTCACCCCTCCACTTT. The chain carries TRBV11-2 and TRBJ1-6; D might be TRBD1 (6 bases). Germline CDR1 is SGHAT and CDR2 is FQNNGV. The CDR3 spans 13 residues. V lost 5 bases and J 5 bases, leaving 7 bases between the germline ends.

The V call is TRBV27, the J call TRBJ1-6, with a weak D call TRBD1 (5 bases). This CDR3 region has 18 residues. V dropped 5 bases and J dropped 7 bases, with 24 bases sitting between them. CDR1 is MNHEY and CDR2 is SMNVEV in the germline V gene (reference sequence). The CDR3 loop is CASSPSPLDRSANSPLHF. CDR3 nucleotides: TGTGCCAGCAGTCCCTCCCCCCTAGACAGATCAGCAAATTCACCCCTCCACTTT.

The chain carries TRBV11-2 and TRBJ2-4; D remains ambiguous. CDR3 length: 15 amino acids. The germline V and J ends were trimmed by 5 bases and 0 bases, with 11 bases remaining between them. Germline CDR1 and CDR2: SGHAT and FQNNGV. CDR3 residues: CASSRDPLAKNIQYF. The CDR3 coding sequence is TGTGCCAGCAGCCGTGACCCCTTAGCCAAAAACATTCAGTACTTC.